One sample yielded the 21 T cell receptor beta chains listed below, sequenced in a study of CD8 T cells in Susac syndrome. cDNA came from 0.5 to 1 ug RNA primed by random hexamers. TCRdb analysed the immunoSEQ multiplex PCR reads with MiXCR anew, one entry per CDR3 protein. This sample has some 130,000 distinct CDR3 sequences, with more than 85% found just once. Sequenced: CD8+ T cells from PBMCs. Receptor source: a human donor with Susac syndrome.

The chain links TRBV6-1 to TRBJ1-2, with 7 bases that match TRBD1. The ends lost 5 bases at V and 6 bases at J; junction bases unmatched: 9. Germline-derived CDR1 and CDR2 are MNHNS and SASEGT. The length of the CDR3 is 14 residues. DNA of the CDR3: TGTGCCAGCAGTATTCGACAGGGATGGGATGGCTACACCTTC. This encodes CASSIRQGWDGYTF.

The gene calls are TRBV24-1 and TRBJ1-5; D is undetermined. CDR1 is KGHDR, CDR2 SFDVKD, per germline. The CDR3 extends over 16 amino acids. With 2 bases removed from V and 2 bases from J, the gap between germline ends came to 12 bases. CDR3 DNA sequence: TGTGCCACCAGTGATTCGAAGGGTTTAGGCAATCAGCCCCAGCATTTT. Its translation is CATSDSKGLGNQPQHF.

This chain uses TRBV14 with TRBJ1-4; no definite D call. Germline CDR1 and CDR2: SGHDN and FVKESK. Trimming removed 4 bases from V and 3 bases from J, with 12 bases in between. There are 15 residues in the CDR3. The CDR3 spells CASSLRISANEKLFF. CDR3 nucleotide sequence: TGTGCCAGCAGCCTACGTATTTCGGCTAATGAAAAACTGTTTTTT.

V and J are TRBV5-1 and TRBJ1-1; possible D gene TRBD1, 5 bases. This CDR3 comprises 14 residues. V was cut by 4 bases and J by 3 bases, with 13 bases left in between. Germline-derived CDR1 and CDR2 are SGHRS and YFSETQ. The CDR3 loop reads CASSLYGADTEAFF. CDR3 DNA: TGCGCCAGCAGCCTCTATGGGGCGGACACTGAAGCTTTCTTT.

The chain recombines TRBV6-2 or TRBV6-3 with TRBJ2-5; D perhaps matches TRBD1 (5 bases). This CDR3 contains 15 residues. CDR1 MNHEY and CDR2 SVGEGT come from the germline V gene. Trimming shortened V by 0 bases and J by 5 bases, and 13 bases separated the two germline ends. The CDR3 sequence: CASSYSELGRETQYF. The CDR3 DNA sequence: TGTGCCAGCAGTTACTCGGAGCTGGGGCGCGAGACCCAGTACTTC.

In regard to this clonotype: The junction does not match germline at one end; this may be a read error. V and J are TRBV18 and TRBJ2-7; D may match TRBD1 or TRBD2 (5 bases each). Germline lookup yields CDR1 KGHSH and CDR2 LQKENI. This CDR3 contains 14 residues. The CDR3 DNA is TGTGCCACCTCACCCAGGGAGAGGACCTACGAGCAGTACTTC. This encodes CATSPRERTYEQYF.

This chain uses TRBV4-1 with TRBJ1-2; D not resolved. CDR3 length equals 12 residues. The germline V gene encodes CDR1 MGHRA and CDR2 YSYEKL. Trimming took off 2 bases at V and 7 bases at J, with 8 bases between the two ends. The CDR3, as DNA: TGCGCCAGCAGCCAATCGAGCGGTGGCTACACCTTC. Its translation is CASSQSSGGYTF.

The chain is built from TRBV7-3 and TRBJ1-2; D is undetermined. Per germline, CDR1 SGHTA and CDR2 FQGTGA. Trimming cost V 1 base and J 0 bases, with 3 bases left between them. This CDR3 has 13 amino acids. The CDR3 is CASSLRPNYGYTF. The CDR3 nucleotides are TGTGCCAGCAGCTTAAGGCCTAACTATGGCTACACCTTC. The full variable domain, completed using reference TRBV7-3 and TRBJ1-2, is GAGVSQTPSNKVTEKGKYVELRCDPISGHTALYWYRQSLGQGPEFLIYFQGTGAADDSGLPNDRFFAVRPEGSVSTLKIQRTERGDSAVYLCASSLRPNYGYTFGSGTRLTVV.

This chain connects TRBV5-6 to TRBJ2-1; 8 bases map to TRBD1. The CDR3 consists of 13 residues. With 8 bases clipped from V and 0 bases from J, the junction kept 1 base outside the gene matches. Germline-derived CDR1 and CDR2 are SGHDT and YYEEEE. Here the CDR3 reads CASGQGSYNEQFF. CDR3 sequence (DNA): TGTGCCAGTGGACAGGGCTCCTACAATGAGCAGTTCTTC.

The chain combines TRBV5-1 with TRBJ1-2; 7 nucleotides match TRBD1. V was pared by 4 bases and J by 0 bases, with 12 bases of the junction left unmatched. The germline gives CDR1 SGHRS, CDR2 YFSETQ. The CDR3 is made up of 17 amino acids. CDR3: CASSTSTGATTNYGYTF. CDR3 sequence (DNA): TGCGCCAGCAGCACGTCCACAGGGGCTACCACTAACTATGGCTACACCTTC.

This sequence joins TRBV6-5 and TRBJ2-2; 12 positions agree with TRBD2. CDR1 is MNHEY and CDR2 is SVGAGI in the germline V gene. CDR3 length: 17 amino acids. V dropped 0 bases and J dropped 6; count of bases not matched to a gene: 5. The CDR3 nucleotides read TGTGCCAGCAGTTACTCCCGACTAGCGGGAGTCCCCGGGGAGCTGTTTTTT. Translation: CASSYSRLAGVPGELFF.

This chain uses TRBV28 with TRBJ2-1, with D possibly TRBD2 on 6 matching bases. CDR1 is MDHEN and CDR2 is SYDVKM in the germline V gene. V lost 5 bases and J 9 bases, leaving 23 bases between the germline ends. The CDR3 covers 16 residues. CDR3 bases: TGTGCCAGCAGTCCCCCCCAGGCGGGAATCTCGAGTGAGCAGTTCTTC. Amino acids: CASSPPQAGISSEQFF.

This chain connects TRBV6-5 to TRBJ1-1; TRBD1 is a possible D gene (6 bases). Germline assignment: CDR1 MNHEY and CDR2 SVGAGI. This CDR3 contains 11 residues. The V end was cut by 7 bases, the J end by 5 bases, with 8 bases between. CDR3 DNA: TGTGCCAGCAATACAGGGACTGAAGCTTTCTTT. Translating it yields CASNTGTEAFF.

V is TRBV27 and J is TRBJ2-6; D is undetermined. CDR3 size: 16 residues. Germline V gene lookup returns CDR1 MNHEY and CDR2 SMNVEV (reference sequence). Trimming cost V 8 bases and J 0 bases, with 14 bases left between them. CDR3 sequence reads: CASLLVGPSGANVLTF. CDR3 nucleotides: TGTGCCAGCCTCTTAGTAGGGCCCTCTGGGGCCAACGTCCTGACTTTC.

The chain couples TRBV14 to TRBJ2-5; TRBD2 matches 8 bases. V lost 4 bases and J lost 2; bases outside the gene matches: 12. Germline CDR1 is SGHDN and CDR2 is FVKESK. The CDR3 length is 17 residues. The CDR3 region has the DNA TGTGCCAGCAGCCCTTTCCCGGGGGCTAGCGGGCAAGAGACCCAGTACTTC. This sequence encodes CASSPFPGASGQETQYF. The full variable domain, its missing parts supplied by reference TRBV14 and TRBJ2-5, is EAGVTQFPSHSVIEKGQTVTLRCDPISGHDNLYWYRRVMGKEIKFLLHFVKESKQDESGMPNNRFLAERTGGTYSTLKVQPAELEDSGVYFCASSPFPGASGQETQYFGPGTRLLVL.

The V call is TRBV7-9, the J call TRBJ2-5, with D hard to call. Germline V CDR1 and CDR2: SEHNR, FQNEAQ (reference sequence). The CDR3 consists of 14 residues. The ends were cut back, 3 bases at V and 4 bases at J, with 12 bases in the middle. In nucleotides, the CDR3 is TGTGCCAGCAGCTTGGGCCAGGCGATAGAGACCCAGTACTTC. This translates into CASSLGQAIETQYF.

J is TRBJ1-1 and V is TRBV20-1; D call uncertain. V was clipped by 3 bases and J by 3 bases, with 14 bases between them. This CDR3 region has 14 residues. CDR1 and CDR2 from the germline V gene are DFQATT and SNEGSKA (reference sequence). The CDR3, as DNA: TGCAGTGCTAGTGAAACAGTGGGTCACACTGAAGCTTTCTTT. The encoded protein is CSASETVGHTEAFF.

The CDR3 is CASSGSGDPNLYEQYF. CDR3 nucleotides: TGTGCCAGCAGCGGATCGGGAGATCCTAATCTCTACGAGCAGTACTTC. The rearrangement joins TRBV9 to TRBJ2-7, with a possible D match to TRBD2 (6 bases). The CDR3 has 16 residues. Germline V gene sequence: CDR1 SGDLS, CDR2 YYNGEE. V lost 3 bases and J lost 3, with 19 bases in between.

The V call is TRBV24-1, the J call TRBJ2-7, with a possible D match to TRBD2 (6 bases). Trimming removed 6 bases at V and 7 bases at J, with 21 bases between. CDR3 length: 15 residues. CDR1 and CDR2 (germline): KGHDR, SFDVKD. CDR3 sequence reads: CATSPPFWTAGEQYF. The CDR3 bases are TGTGCCACCAGTCCTCCCTTCTGGACCGCGGGGGAGCAGTACTTC.

V gene TRBV20-1 combines with J gene TRBJ2-7; TRBD1 matches 11 bases. Germline V gene sequence: CDR1 DFQATT, CDR2 SNEGSKA (reference sequence). Trimming at V came to 6 bases and at J to 3 bases, leaving 7 bases not matched to a gene. This CDR3 comprises 14 residues. The DNA for the CDR3 is TGCAGTGCCAGCCAGGACAGGGGGCTCTACGAGCAGTACTTC. Protein product: CSASQDRGLYEQYF.

This chain links TRBV12-3 or TRBV12-4 with TRBJ2-6; no clear D. The CDR3 runs to 15 residues. Deletions cut 6 bases from V and 0 bases from J, with 9 bases between. Here the CDR3 DNA reads TGTGCCAGCAGCAACACAGCCTCTGGGGCCAACGTCCTGACTTTC. Its translation is CASSNTASGANVLTF.